The rows below give T cell receptor beta chains drawn from one sample of a study of T-cell memory formation after mild COVID-19. Using its own MiXCR run on the 5' RACE reads, TCRdb lists one record per CDR3 protein. Of about 270,000 distinct CDR3 sequences listed, 15% to 20% are singletons. Sequenced input: PBMCs or a T cell subset sorted from them (not recorded which). These receptors came from a man between 18 and 29 years old who had mild COVID-19 (a few samples of this study predate the infection). Cell type and time point are not known. The CDR3 runs from the conserved cysteine through the conserved F or W. A D gene is named only where the DNA matches it firmly. Clone size is stated in some rows and not others, as once, few, many or a class when expanded.

d_gene | j_gene | abundance | v_gene | CDR3aa | CDR3nt
NA | TRBJ1-5 | few | TRBV5-5 | CASSRFLGRNQPQHF | TGTGCCAGCAGCCGCTTTTTGGGTCGCAATCAGCCCCAGCATTTT
NA | TRBJ2-2 | NA | TRBV3-1 | CASSRPTGPTGELFF | TGTGCCAGCAGCCGCCCCACAGGGCCCACCGGGGAGCTGTTTTTT
TRBD1 | TRBJ1-5 | NA | TRBV10-3 | CAISDHDRGGNQPQHF | TGTGCCATCAGTGACCACGACAGGGGAGGCAATCAGCCCCAGCATTTT
NA | TRBJ2-3 | few | TRBV20-1 | CSARSGGTDTQYF | TGCAGTGCTAGGTCCGGGGGAACAGATACGCAGTATTTT
NA | TRBJ2-7 | few | TRBV3-1 | CASSQFSSRQYF | TGTGCCAGCAGCCAGTTCAGCTCGAGGCAGTACTTC
NA | TRBJ2-3 | few | TRBV5-1 | CASSLGLVGPTDTQYF | TGCGCCAGCAGCTTGGGGCTAGTGGGACCCACAGATACGCAGTATTTT
NA | TRBJ1-1 | few | TRBV9 | CASSVAGFTEAFF | TGTGCCAGCAGCGTAGCGGGTTTCACTGAAGCTTTCTTT
NA | TRBJ1-4 | few | TRBV2 | CASKGRETWDEKLFF | TGTGCCAGCAAGGGCAGGGAAACATGGGACGAAAAACTGTTTTTT
TRBD1 | TRBJ1-1 | NA | TRBV5-6 | CASSLPGQGTDTEAFF | TGTGCCAGCAGCTTGCCGGGACAGGGGACGGACACTGAAGCTTTCTTT
NA | TRBJ1-4 | NA | TRBV12-3/TRBV12-4 | CASSSRGGGVTTNEKLFF | TGTGCCAGCAGCTCTAGGGGCGGCGGAGTTACGACTAATGAAAAACTGTTTTTT
NA | TRBJ1-1 | NA | TRBV29-1 | CSVETANTEAFF | TGCAGCGTTGAAACGGCGAACACTGAAGCTTTCTTT
NA | TRBJ2-7 | few | TRBV24-1 | CATSDPFSYEQYF | TGTGCCACCAGTGACCCTTTCTCCTACGAGCAGTACTTC
TRBD1 | TRBJ2-1 | many | TRBV29-1 | CSVEGYRGQTVINEQFF | TGCAGCGTTGAAGGATACAGGGGGCAAACAGTCATCAATGAGCAGTTCTTC
NA | TRBJ1-1 | few | TRBV29-1 | CSVDYRSPTGRTEAFF | TGCAGCGTTGATTATCGCTCGCCTACAGGAAGGACTGAAGCTTTCTTT
NA | TRBJ1-2 | few | TRBV29-1 | CSVELGAPWSYGYTF | TGCAGCGTTGAACTAGGGGCTCCCTGGAGCTATGGCTACACCTTC
TRBD1 | TRBJ1-4 | many | TRBV4-3 | CASSHLTGTDEKLFF | TGCGCCAGCAGCCACTTAACCGGGACAGATGAAAAACTGTTTTTT
NA | TRBJ2-5 | few | TRBV6-6 | CASSYGREETQYF | TGTGCCAGCAGTTATGGCCGGGAAGAGACCCAGTACTTC
TRBD2 | TRBJ2-3 | NA | TRBV7-2 | CASSLQGLVATDTQYF | TGTGCCAGCAGCCTACAGGGACTAGTTGCCACAGATACGCAGTATTTT
TRBD1 | TRBJ1-5 | NA | TRBV12-3/TRBV12-4 | CASRNRGSNQPQHF | TGTGCCAGCAGGAACAGGGGGAGCAATCAGCCCCAGCATTTT
TRBD2 | TRBJ2-1 | few | TRBV28 | CASVPGGNSNEQFF | TGTGCCAGCGTACCGGGGGGAAACAGCAATGAGCAGTTCTTC
NA | TRBJ2-2 | many | TRBV21-1 | CASSKALAGNTGELFF | TGTGCCAGCAGCAAAGCGCTAGCGGGGAACACCGGGGAGCTGTTTTTT
NA | TRBJ2-4 | few | TRBV7-9 | CASSLAETGTKNIQYF | TGTGCCAGCAGCTTAGCGGAGACAGGCACCAAAAACATTCAGTACTTC
NA | TRBJ1-5 | few | TRBV4-3 | CASSQDPNQPQHF | TGCGCCAGCAGCCAAGACCCTAATCAGCCCCAGCATTTT
NA | TRBJ2-5 | NA | TRBV5-1 | CASSWASQETQYF | TGCGCCAGCAGCTGGGCGTCCCAAGAGACCCAGTACTTC
NA | TRBJ2-3 | once | TRBV4-3 | CASSQEKKTDPQYF | TGCGCCAGCAGCCAAGAAAAAAAAACAGATCCGCAGTATTTT
TRBD1 | TRBJ2-6 | many | TRBV24-1 | CATQGAAGANVLTF | TGTGCCACCCAGGGGGCTGCTGGGGCCAACGTCCTGACTTTC
TRBD2 | TRBJ2-3 | NA | TRBV4-3 | CASSRLAGMGPDTQYF | TGCGCCAGCAGCCGACTAGCGGGGATGGGGCCAGATACGCAGTATTTT
NA | TRBJ1-6 | NA | TRBV7-9 | CASSLESSPLHF | TGTGCCAGCAGCTTAGAGAGTTCACCCCTCCACTTT
NA | TRBJ1-1 | few | TRBV4-1 | CASSQVAGLGTEAFF | TGCGCCAGCAGCCAAGTCGCCGGGCTTGGCACTGAAGCTTTCTTT
NA | TRBJ1-2 | NA | TRBV18 | CASSPRGQIYGYTF | TGTGCCAGCTCACCAAGAGGACAGATCTATGGCTACACCTTC
NA | TRBJ1-2 | NA | TRBV4-1 | CASSQDPTLNYGYTF | TGCGCCAGCAGCCAAGATCCCACCCTTAACTATGGCTACACCTTC
NA | TRBJ2-5 | NA | TRBV7-2 | CASSLRRGAGETQYF | TGTGCCAGCAGCTTACGGCGCGGGGCCGGGGAGACCCAGTACTTC
TRBD1 | TRBJ2-7 | few | TRBV4-1 | CASSVYRGLDEQYF | TGCGCCAGCAGCGTCTACAGGGGGCTCGACGAGCAGTACTTC
NA | TRBJ1-1 | NA | TRBV6-6 | CASSHSQGNTEAFF | TGTGCCAGCAGCCACTCCCAAGGGAACACTGAAGCTTTCTTT
TRBD2 | TRBJ2-1 | NA | TRBV6-1 | CASSVAGVGNEQFF | TGTGCCAGCAGTGTGGCGGGGGTTGGAAATGAGCAGTTCTTC
NA | TRBJ1-5 | NA | TRBV9 | CASSRGGNSNQPQHF | TGTGCCAGCAGCAGAGGGGGGAATAGCAATCAGCCCCAGCATTTT
NA | TRBJ2-7 | NA | TRBV5-1 | CASSSQGDYEQYF | TGCGCCAGCAGTTCCCAGGGCGACTACGAGCAGTACTTC
NA | TRBJ2-5 | few | TRBV9 | CASSVGQGQETQYF | TGTGCCAGCAGCGTGGGGCAGGGCCAAGAGACCCAGTACTTC
TRBD2 | TRBJ2-5 | NA | TRBV7-6 | CASSLDLAGGEYQETQYF | TGTGCCAGCAGCTTAGATCTAGCGGGGGGAGAGTACCAAGAGACCCAGTACTTC
NA | TRBJ2-5 | few | TRBV18 | CASSPLTGPQETQYF | TGTGCCAGCTCACCACTAACAGGACCCCAAGAGACCCAGTACTTC
TRBD1 | TRBJ1-6 | many | TRBV25-1 | CASSEAGQPSSPLHF | TGTGCCAGCAGTGAAGCGGGACAGCCAAGTTCACCCCTCCACTTT
NA | TRBJ2-2 | NA | TRBV20-1 | CSARDLVIPTGELFF | TGCAGTGCTAGAGATCTCGTCATTCCCACCGGGGAGCTGTTTTTT
NA | TRBJ2-2 | few | TRBV7-2 | CASSPRANTGELFF | TGTGCCAGCAGCCCCCGGGCTAACACCGGGGAGCTGTTTTTT
NA | TRBJ2-5 | many | TRBV6-2/TRBV6-3 | CASSNHGGEETQYF | TGTGCCAGCAGTAACCACGGCGGGGAAGAGACCCAGTACTTC
NA | TRBJ2-3 | few | TRBV3-1 | CASSQERGTDTQYF | TGTGCCAGCAGCCAAGAAAGGGGCACAGATACGCAGTATTTT
TRBD1 | TRBJ1-1 | few | TRBV5-1 | CASSLEQGASMNTEAFF | TGCGCCAGCAGCTTGGAACAGGGGGCTAGTATGAACACTGAAGCTTTCTTT
NA | TRBJ2-1 | NA | TRBV7-2 | CASSLTGETYNEQFF | TGTGCCAGCAGCTTAACGGGGGAAACCTACAATGAGCAGTTCTTC
NA | TRBJ2-5 | NA | TRBV12-3/TRBV12-4 | CASSLAVGGETQYF | TGTGCCAGCAGTTTGGCTGTGGGCGGGGAGACCCAGTACTTC
TRBD1 | TRBJ1-1 | NA | TRBV24-1 | CATSGAGGNTEAFF | TGTGCCACCAGTGGGGCAGGGGGAAACACTGAAGCTTTCTTT
NA | TRBJ1-3 | NA | TRBV29-1 | CSVREAGAIYF | TGCAGCGTGAGGGAGGCCGGCGCCATATATTTT
NA | TRBJ1-2 | many | TRBV6-1 | CASRLITAVYGYTF | TGTGCCAGCCGCCTCATTACAGCAGTCTATGGCTACACCTTC
NA | TRBJ2-1 | many | TRBV11-2 | CASSLGRNNEQFF | TGTGCCAGCAGCTTAGGACGGAACAATGAGCAGTTCTTC
NA | TRBJ2-3 | few | TRBV7-2 | CASRPADTQYF | TGTGCCAGCAGACCCGCAGATACGCAGTATTTT
NA | TRBJ1-2 | many | TRBV7-2 | CASSLDSYGYTF | TGTGCCAGCAGCTTAGACAGCTATGGCTACACCTTC